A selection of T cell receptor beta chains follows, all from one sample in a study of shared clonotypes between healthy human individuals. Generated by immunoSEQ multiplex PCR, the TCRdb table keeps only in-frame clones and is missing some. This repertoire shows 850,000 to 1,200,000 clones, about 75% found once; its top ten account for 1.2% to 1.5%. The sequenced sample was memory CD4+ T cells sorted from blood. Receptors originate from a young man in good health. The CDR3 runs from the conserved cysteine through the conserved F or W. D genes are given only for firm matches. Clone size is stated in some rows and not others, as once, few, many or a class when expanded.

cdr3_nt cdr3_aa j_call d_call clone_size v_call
TGTGCCAGCAGAGGGGGAGGTAAGGAGCAGTACTTC CASRGGGKEQYF TRBJ2-7 . . TRBV7-9
TGTGCCTGGAGTACAGGGTTAAACTTCGGCTACACCTTC CAWSTGLNFGYTF TRBJ1-2 . . TRBV30
TGTGCCAGCACCGACACCGGGGCCAACGTCCTGACTTTC CASTDTGANVLTF TRBJ2-6 . . TRBV21-1
TGTGCCAGCAGCTTGGCCGGGACAGGATTCGGACAGCCCCAGCATTTT CASSLAGTGFGQPQHF TRBJ1-5 TRBD1 . TRBV5-5
TGTGCCAGCAGTGGCGGGCAGGGGTGGGATGGCTACACCTTC CASSGGQGWDGYTF TRBJ1-2 . few TRBV6-1
TGTGCCAGCAGACTCCCAGGGGCCTCTGGAAACACCATATATTTT CASRLPGASGNTIYF TRBJ1-3 . . TRBV6-6
TGTGCCAGCAGTGAGGCTAGCGGGAGGGTTTGGGATACGCAGTATTTT CASSEASGRVWDTQYF TRBJ2-3 TRBD2 . TRBV6-1
TGTGCCAGCAGCTTAACAGGACTAGCGGGTTTGGGAGAGACCCAGTACTTC CASSLTGLAGLGETQYF TRBJ2-5 TRBD2 . TRBV7-8
TGTGCCTGGAGTAAGGGGGCTCCGTGGGAGACCCAGTACTTC CAWSKGAPWETQYF TRBJ2-5 TRBD1 . TRBV30
TGTGCCAGCACCGGAGAGGGGTCCTATGGCTACACCTTC CASTGEGSYGYTF TRBJ1-2 . . TRBV2
TGTGCCAGCAGTGGGGGACTAGCGGGAGGCCATGAGCAGTTCTTC CASSGGLAGGHEQFF TRBJ2-1 TRBD2 . TRBV6-6
TGCGCCAGCAGCCCGGTGACAGGGCCCTACGAGCAGTACTTC CASSPVTGPYEQYF TRBJ2-7 TRBD1 . TRBV5-1
TGTGCCAGCAGTTCCCCGAGCGGGGGTCACGGGGAGCTGTTTTTT CASSSPSGGHGELFF TRBJ2-2 TRBD2 . TRBV6-5
TGTGCCAGCTCACCACAGGGGGGGAACTACAATGAGCAGTTCTTC CASSPQGGNYNEQFF TRBJ2-1 . . TRBV18
TGTGCCAGCAGCACCAGACAGGGAGGGACTGGAAACACCATATATTTT CASSTRQGGTGNTIYF TRBJ1-3 TRBD1 . TRBV7-2
TGTGCCAGCAGTGATCGACAGGGTCGAGTACAAGAGACCCAGTACTTC CASSDRQGRVQETQYF TRBJ2-5 TRBD1 . TRBV6-1
TGCGCCAGCAGCCAAGATCGGGGATCACCTGGGGCAAATAGCAATCAGCCCCAGCATTTT CASSQDRGSPGANSNQPQHF TRBJ1-5 . . TRBV4-1
TGTGCCAGCAGTCTTTCCGGGACAGGGGGGTATGGCTACACCTTC CASSLSGTGGYGYTF TRBJ1-2 TRBD1 . TRBV28
TGCGCCAGCAGTTCCCTCCCAGATACGCAGTATTTT CASSSLPDTQYF TRBJ2-3 . . TRBV5-1
TGTGCCAGCAGCGGCACTAGCGGGGGTACAGAGACCCAGTACTTC CASSGTSGGTETQYF TRBJ2-5 TRBD2 . TRBV9
TGTGCCAGCAGTTCCACCCGTCAGGGCTACACCTTC CASSSTRQGYTF TRBJ1-2 . . TRBV25-1
TGTGCCAGCAGCTACACAGATACGCAGTATTTT CASSYTDTQYF TRBJ2-3 . . TRBV2
TGTGCCAGCAGCCCCGGGGGCGACAGGGCCCACGTGCAGTACTTC CASSPGGDRAHVQYF TRBJ2-5 . . TRBV11-2
TGTGCCAGCAGTCCGTCGGGACGACTTAATGAAAAACTGTTTTTT CASSPSGRLNEKLFF TRBJ1-4 . . TRBV28
TGTGCCAGCAGCTCCACACTGAGACTAGTTTCTCCCGAGCAGTACTTC CASSSTLRLVSPEQYF TRBJ2-7 . . TRBV5-4
TGTGCCAGCAGCTTGGGAGGACAGGTTGCATACGAGCAGTACTTC CASSLGGQVAYEQYF TRBJ2-7 TRBD1 . TRBV5-4
TGCGCCAGCAGCTTGCAGTCCGAGCAGTACTTC CASSLQSEQYF TRBJ2-7 . . TRBV5-1
TGCGCCAGCAGCCAAGTCACGACTAGCGGGACCTACGAGCAGTACTTC CASSQVTTSGTYEQYF TRBJ2-7 TRBD2 once TRBV4-1
TGTGCCAGCAGTTTTCCGGGGGTTGGGTACAATGAGCAGTTCTTC CASSFPGVGYNEQFF TRBJ2-1 . . TRBV28
TGTGCCAGTAGTCTGGCGCCAGGTGAAAAACTGTTTTTT CASSLAPGEKLFF TRBJ1-4 . once TRBV19
TGCGCCAGCAGGGGGCTAGCGGGGGCCTTCTACGAGCAGTACTTC CASRGLAGAFYEQYF TRBJ2-7 TRBD2 . TRBV5-1
TGCGCCAGCAGCCAACTAATCGGCTACGAGCAGTACTTC CASSQLIGYEQYF TRBJ2-7 . . TRBV4-3
TGTGCCAGCAGCTCCCGACAGGGGCGGGACACAGATACGCAGTATTTT CASSSRQGRDTDTQYF TRBJ2-3 TRBD1 . TRBV9
TGTGCCAGCAGCGTAGAAGGGGGTACGCAGTATTTT CASSVEGGTQYF TRBJ2-3 . . TRBV9
TGTGCCAGCAGTGAACTAACCGCGGCAGGTCTAGTTGCTAGCACAGATACGCAGTATTTT CASSELTAAGLVASTDTQYF TRBJ2-3 . . TRBV6-1
TGTGCCAGCACTCGGTCAAAGAACACCGGGGAGCTGTTTTTT CASTRSKNTGELFF TRBJ2-2 . once TRBV6-1
TGTGCCAGCAGCGCCGGCGTCTATGGCTACACCTTC CASSAGVYGYTF TRBJ1-2 . . TRBV11-2
TGTGCTAGCAGCTTCTGTCGGGGTGGGACAAGCGGGAGCTCCTACGAGCAGTACTTC CASSFCRGGTSGSSYEQYF TRBJ2-7 TRBD2 once TRBV7-7
TGTGCCAGCACTGTAGGGAATGAGCAGTTCTTC CASTVGNEQFF TRBJ2-1 . . TRBV2
TGTGCCAGCAGCCCTGACGCGGGGTTGGAGACCCAGTACTTC CASSPDAGLETQYF TRBJ2-5 . . TRBV5-6
TGCAGCGTTGGAGAGACCCAGTACTTC CSVGETQYF TRBJ2-5 . . TRBV29-1
TGCGCCAGCAGCTTGGTCACGGGACAGTCATCTGGCTACACCTTC CASSLVTGQSSGYTF TRBJ1-2 TRBD1 few TRBV5-1
TGTGCCAGCAGCTTAGGTGGTGGGATCAACTATGGCTACACCTTC CASSLGGGINYGYTF TRBJ1-2 . once TRBV7-8
TGTGCCAGCAGCTTAGTCGGTGGAACTGAGCAGTTCTTC CASSLVGGTEQFF TRBJ2-1 . few TRBV7-8
TGTGCCAGCAGCTTACCGGGACAGGGGGCCTATGGCTACACCTTC CASSLPGQGAYGYTF TRBJ1-2 TRBD1 . TRBV5-5
TGTGCCAGCACCTACCGGGATACAGGGGGGCGCGAGCAGTACTTC CASTYRDTGGREQYF TRBJ2-7 TRBD1 . TRBV6-5